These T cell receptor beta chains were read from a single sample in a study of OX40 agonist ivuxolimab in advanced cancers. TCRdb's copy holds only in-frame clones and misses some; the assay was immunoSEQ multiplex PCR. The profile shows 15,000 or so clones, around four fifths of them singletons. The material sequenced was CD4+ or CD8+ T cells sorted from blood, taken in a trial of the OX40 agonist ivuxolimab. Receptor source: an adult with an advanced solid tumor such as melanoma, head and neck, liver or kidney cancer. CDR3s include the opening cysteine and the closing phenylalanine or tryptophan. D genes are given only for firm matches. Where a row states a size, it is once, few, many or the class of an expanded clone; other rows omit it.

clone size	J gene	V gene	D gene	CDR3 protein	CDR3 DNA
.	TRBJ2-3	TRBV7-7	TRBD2	CASSATSGYTDTQYF	TGTGCTAGCAGCGCTACTAGCGGATACACAGATACGCAGTATTTT
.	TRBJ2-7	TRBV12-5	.	CASGTWRGTYEQYF	TGTGCTAGTGGGACCTGGCGGGGTACCTACGAGCAGTACTTC
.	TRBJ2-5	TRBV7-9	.	CASRKGGPIEGTQYF	TGTGCCAGCAGAAAAGGCGGGCCCATAGAGGGGACCCAGTACTTC
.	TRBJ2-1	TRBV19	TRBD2	CASSSLAGGPAREQFF	TGTGCCAGTAGTTCACTAGCGGGAGGGCCGGCGCGTGAGCAGTTCTTC
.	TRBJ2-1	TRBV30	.	CAWNGQPNEQFF	TGTGCCTGGAATGGGCAGCCCAATGAGCAGTTCTTC
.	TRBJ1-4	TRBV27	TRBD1	CASSPSGTGFEKLFF	TGTGCCAGCAGTCCCTCCGGGACAGGGTTTGAAAAACTGTTTTTT
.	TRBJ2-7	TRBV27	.	CASSLGESYEQYF	TGTGCCAGCAGTTTGGGAGAGTCCTACGAGCAGTACTTC
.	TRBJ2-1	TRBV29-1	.	CSVEGGGTSYNEQFF	TGCAGCGTTGAAGGGGGCGGAACCTCCTACAATGAGCAGTTCTTC
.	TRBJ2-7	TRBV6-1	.	CASYEPYEQYF	TGTGCCAGCTATGAGCCCTACGAGCAGTACTTC
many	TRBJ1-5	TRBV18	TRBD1	CASSHQGDGNQPQHF	TGTGCCAGCTCACACCAGGGGGACGGCAATCAGCCCCAGCATTTT
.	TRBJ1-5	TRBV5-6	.	CASSLKNQPQHF	TGTGCCAGCAGCTTAAAAAATCAGCCCCAGCATTTT
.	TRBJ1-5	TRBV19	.	CASSIDRDQPQHF	TGTGCCAGTAGTATAGATCGGGATCAGCCCCAGCATTTT
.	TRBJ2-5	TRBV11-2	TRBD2	CASAGVTSGGRQETQYF	TGTGCCAGCGCCGGGGTGACTAGCGGGGGCCGACAAGAGACCCAGTACTTC
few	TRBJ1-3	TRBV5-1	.	CASSLERGNTIYF	TGCGCCAGCAGCTTGGAGCGCGGAAACACCATATATTTT
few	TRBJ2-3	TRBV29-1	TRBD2	CSVPLTSGRDLDTDTQYF	TGCAGCGTTCCCTTGACTAGCGGGAGAGATCTTGACACAGATACGCAGTATTTT
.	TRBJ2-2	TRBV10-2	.	CASSPRGAPNTGELFF	TGCGCCAGCAGCCCCAGAGGGGCCCCGAACACCGGGGAGCTGTTTTTT
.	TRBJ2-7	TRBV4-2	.	CASSRTPGQGIREQYF	TGTGCCAGCAGCCGGACTCCGGGACAAGGGATCCGCGAGCAGTACTTC
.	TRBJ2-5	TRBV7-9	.	CASSPSTGRETQYF	TGTGCCAGCAGCCCCTCAACAGGGAGGGAGACCCAGTACTTC
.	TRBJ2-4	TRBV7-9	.	CASSSKTGTLQYF	TGTGCCAGCAGCTCCAAGACAGGTACCCTTCAGTACTTC
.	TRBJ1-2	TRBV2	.	CASSGYGYTF	TGTGCCAGCAGTGGTTATGGCTACACCTTC
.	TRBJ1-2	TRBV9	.	CASSVAGPRGYTF	TGTGCCAGCAGCGTAGCGGGTCCGCGTGGCTACACCTTC
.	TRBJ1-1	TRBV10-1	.	CASSEGRNTEAFF	TGCGCCAGCAGTGAGGGCAGAAACACTGAAGCTTTCTTT
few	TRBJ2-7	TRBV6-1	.	CASTGGTGSYEQYF	TGTGCCAGCACCGGAGGGACGGGTTCCTACGAGCAGTACTTC
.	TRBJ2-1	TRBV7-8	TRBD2	CASSLRVGEIAGGPEQFF	TGTGCCAGCAGCTTAAGAGTGGGGGAGATAGCGGGGGGGCCTGAGCAGTTCTTC
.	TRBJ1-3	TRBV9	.	CASRVGLSSGNTIYF	TGTGCCAGCAGAGTCGGACTCAGCTCTGGAAACACCATATATTTT
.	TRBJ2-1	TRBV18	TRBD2	CASSPRGGSSYNEQFF	TGTGCCAGCTCACCCCGGGGGGGGAGCTCCTACAATGAGCAGTTCTTC
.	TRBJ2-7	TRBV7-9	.	CASSPSHKYEQYF	TGTGCCAGCAGCCCGAGCCACAAATACGAGCAGTACTTC
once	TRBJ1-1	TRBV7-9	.	CASSQSMDTEAFF	TGTGCCAGCAGCCAATCTATGGACACTGAAGCTTTCTTT
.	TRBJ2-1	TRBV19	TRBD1	CASRRITGGESNEQFF	TGTGCCAGTAGACGGATCACAGGGGGCGAGTCGAATGAGCAGTTCTTC
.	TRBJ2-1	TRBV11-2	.	CASSSTDRGDEQFF	TGTGCCAGCAGCTCCACCGACAGAGGGGATGAGCAGTTCTTC
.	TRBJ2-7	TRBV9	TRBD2	CASSVGPSGGYEQYF	TGTGCCAGCAGCGTAGGCCCTAGCGGGGGATACGAGCAGTACTTC
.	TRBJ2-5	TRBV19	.	CASTETAAQETQYF	TGTGCCAGTACCGAGACAGCCGCGCAAGAGACCCAGTACTTC
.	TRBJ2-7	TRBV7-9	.	CASSLVVEGSEQYF	TGTGCCAGCAGCTTAGTTGTCGAGGGATCCGAGCAGTACTTC
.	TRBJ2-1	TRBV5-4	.	CASSLSAGNEQFF	TGTGCCAGCAGCTTGTCAGCGGGCAATGAGCAGTTCTTC
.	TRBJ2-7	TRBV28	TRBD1	CASSSPMDRGREQYF	TGTGCCAGCAGTTCCCCCATGGACAGGGGGCGCGAGCAGTACTTC
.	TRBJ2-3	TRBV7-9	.	CASSFDPGGDTDTQYF	TGTGCCAGCAGCTTCGACCCTGGAGGGGACACAGATACGCAGTATTTT
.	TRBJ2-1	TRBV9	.	CASSGGHRNEQFF	TGTGCCAGCAGCGGGGGACACCGCAATGAGCAGTTCTTC
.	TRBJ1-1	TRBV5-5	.	CASSEQGDTEAFF	TGTGCCAGCAGTGAACAGGGAGACACTGAAGCTTTCTTT
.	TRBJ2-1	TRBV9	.	CASSVWDNNEQFF	TGTGCCAGCAGCGTCTGGGACAACAATGAGCAGTTCTTC
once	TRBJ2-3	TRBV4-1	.	CASSGLSSTDTQYF	TGCGCCAGCAGTGGATTATCTAGCACAGATACGCAGTATTTT
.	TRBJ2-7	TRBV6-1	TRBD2	CASREGLAGPYEQYF	TGTGCCAGCAGGGAGGGACTAGCGGGGCCCTACGAGCAGTACTTC
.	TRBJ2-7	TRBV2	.	CASSTERTYEQYF	TGTGCCAGCAGTACCGAGCGGACCTACGAGCAGTACTTC
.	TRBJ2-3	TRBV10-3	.	CAISESIGAADTQYF	TGTGCCATCAGTGAGTCCATAGGTGCGGCAGATACGCAGTATTTT
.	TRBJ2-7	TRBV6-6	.	CASSPNDGSSYEQYF	TGTGCCAGCAGCCCTAATGACGGTAGCTCCTACGAGCAGTACTTC
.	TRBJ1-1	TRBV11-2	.	CASSLVLGARTEAFF	TGTGCCAGCAGCTTAGTTTTGGGGGCGCGCACTGAAGCTTTCTTT
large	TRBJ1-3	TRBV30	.	CAWSGTGGRVDTIYF	TGTGCCTGGAGTGGCACGGGGGGAAGGGTCGACACCATATATTTT
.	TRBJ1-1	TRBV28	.	CASTLVVNTEAFF	TGTGCCAGCACCCTCGTCGTGAACACTGAAGCTTTCTTT
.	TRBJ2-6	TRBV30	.	CAWAGGAGANVLTF	TGTGCCTGGGCCGGGGGCGCTGGGGCCAACGTCCTGACTTTC
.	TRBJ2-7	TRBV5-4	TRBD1	CASSLGQGSSYEQYF	TGTGCCAGCAGCTTGGGACAGGGGAGCTCCTACGAGCAGTACTTC
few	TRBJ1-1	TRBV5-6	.	CASSLGQPPTEAFF	TGTGCCAGCAGCTTGGGACAGCCACCCACTGAAGCTTTCTTT
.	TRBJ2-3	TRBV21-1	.	CASSFFGGRGDTQYF	TGTGCCAGCAGCTTCTTTGGGGGGAGAGGAGATACGCAGTATTTT
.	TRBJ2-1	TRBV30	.	CAWDSLRNEQFF	TGTGCCTGGGACTCCCTGCGCAATGAGCAGTTCTTC
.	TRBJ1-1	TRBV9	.	CASSPIEGGTEAFF	TGTGCCAGCAGCCCGATAGAGGGGGGCACTGAAGCTTTCTTT